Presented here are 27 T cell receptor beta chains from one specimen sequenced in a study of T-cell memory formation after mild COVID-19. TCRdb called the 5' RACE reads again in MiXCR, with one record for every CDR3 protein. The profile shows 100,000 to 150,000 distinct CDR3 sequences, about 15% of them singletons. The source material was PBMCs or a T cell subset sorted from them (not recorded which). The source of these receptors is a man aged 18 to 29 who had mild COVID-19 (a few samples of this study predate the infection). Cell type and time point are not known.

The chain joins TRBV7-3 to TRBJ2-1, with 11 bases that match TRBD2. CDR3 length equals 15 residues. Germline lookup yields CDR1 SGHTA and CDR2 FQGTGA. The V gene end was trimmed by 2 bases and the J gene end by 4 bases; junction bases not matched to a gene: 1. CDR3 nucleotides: TGTGCCAGCAGCTTAGGGACTAGCGGATACAATGAGCAGTTCTTC. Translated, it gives CASSLGTSGYNEQFF.

CDR3 residues: CASSLDRGGGYTF. The CDR3 bases are TGTGCCAGCAGCTTAGATCGGGGCGGTGGCTACACCTTC. V gene TRBV7-8 combines with J gene TRBJ1-2; D is perhaps TRBD1 (5 bases). This CDR3 comprises 13 residues. V was shortened by 1 base and J by 7 bases, with 10 bases between the two germline ends. Germline V gene sequence: CDR1 SGHVS, CDR2 FQNEAQ. Together with reference TRBV7-8 and TRBJ1-2, the CDR3 gives the full variable domain: GAGVSQSPRYKVAKRGQDVALRCDPISGHVSLFWYQQALGQGPEFLTYFQNEAQLDKSGLPSDRFFAERPEGSVSTLKIQRTQQEDSAVYLCASSLDRGGGYTFGSGTRLTVV.

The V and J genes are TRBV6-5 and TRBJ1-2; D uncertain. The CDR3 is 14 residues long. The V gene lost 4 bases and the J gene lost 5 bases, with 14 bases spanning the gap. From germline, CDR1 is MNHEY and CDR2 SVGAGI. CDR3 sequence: CASSLGPGGYGYTF. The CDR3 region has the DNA TGTGCCAGCAGTTTGGGCCCCGGAGGGTATGGCTACACCTTC.

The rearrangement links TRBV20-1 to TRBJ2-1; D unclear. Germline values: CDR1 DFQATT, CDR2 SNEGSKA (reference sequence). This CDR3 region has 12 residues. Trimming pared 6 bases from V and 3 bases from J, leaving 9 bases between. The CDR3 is CSAKGVYNEQFF. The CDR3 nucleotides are TGCAGTGCCAAGGGTGTCTACAATGAGCAGTTCTTC.

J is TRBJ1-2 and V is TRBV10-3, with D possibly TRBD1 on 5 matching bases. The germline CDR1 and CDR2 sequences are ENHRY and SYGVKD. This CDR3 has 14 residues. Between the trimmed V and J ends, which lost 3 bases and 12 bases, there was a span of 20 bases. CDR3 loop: CAISDPREAGPDTF. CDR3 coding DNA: TGTGCCATCAGTGACCCTCGGGAGGCGGGGCCGGACACCTTC.

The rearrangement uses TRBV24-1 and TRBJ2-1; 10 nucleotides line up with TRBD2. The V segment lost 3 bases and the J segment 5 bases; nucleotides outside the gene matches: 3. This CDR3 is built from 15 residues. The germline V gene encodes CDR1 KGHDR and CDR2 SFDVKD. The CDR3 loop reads CATSDPSGGHNEQFF. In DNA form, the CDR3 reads TGTGCCACCAGTGATCCTAGCGGGGGTCACAATGAGCAGTTCTTC.

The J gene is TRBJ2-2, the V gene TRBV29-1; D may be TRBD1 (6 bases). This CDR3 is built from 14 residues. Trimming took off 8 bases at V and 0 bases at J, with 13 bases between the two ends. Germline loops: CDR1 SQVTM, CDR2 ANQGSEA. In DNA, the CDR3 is TGCAGCACCTCAGGGGTCTCGAACACCGGGGAGCTGTTTTTT. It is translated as CSTSGVSNTGELFF.

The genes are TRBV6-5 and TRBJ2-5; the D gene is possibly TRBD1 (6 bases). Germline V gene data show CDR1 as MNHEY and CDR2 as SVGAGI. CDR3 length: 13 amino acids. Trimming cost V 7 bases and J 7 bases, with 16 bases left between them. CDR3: CASTQGPGWTQYF. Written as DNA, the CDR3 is TGTGCCAGCACCCAGGGGCCGGGGTGGACCCAGTACTTC.

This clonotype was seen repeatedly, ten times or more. In nucleotides, the CDR3 is TGTGCCAGCAGATCCGGGACACCCTACCAAGAGACCCAGTACTTC. Its translation is CASRSGTPYQETQYF. The chain joins TRBV7-8 to TRBJ2-5, with a possible D match to TRBD1 (6 bases). Deletions cut 6 bases from V and 0 bases from J, with 14 bases between. The CDR3 runs 15 residues. Germline V gene data show CDR1 as SGHVS and CDR2 as FQNEAQ.

CDR3 residues: CASSPMKGDLNNSPLHF. The CDR3 nucleotides read TGTGCCAGCAGCCCCATGAAGGGGGACCTTAATAATTCACCCCTCCACTTT. The chain couples TRBV4-2 to TRBJ1-6; possible D gene TRBD1, 6 bases. This CDR3 is 17 amino acids long. The germline V gene encodes CDR1 LGHNA and CDR2 YNFKEQ. Between the trimmed V and J ends, which lost 4 bases and 5 bases, there was a span of 18 bases.

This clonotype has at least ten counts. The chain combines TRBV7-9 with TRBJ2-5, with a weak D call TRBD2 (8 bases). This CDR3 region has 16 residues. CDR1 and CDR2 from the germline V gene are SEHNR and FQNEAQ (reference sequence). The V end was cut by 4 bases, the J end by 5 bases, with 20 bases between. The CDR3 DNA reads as TGTGCCAGCAGCTCCTCGGGAGGGGGCGCATGGGAGACCCAGTACTTC. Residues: CASSSSGGGAWETQYF. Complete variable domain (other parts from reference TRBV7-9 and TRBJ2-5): DTGVSQNPRHKITKRGQNVTFRCDPISEHNRLYWYRQTLGQGPEFLTYFQNEAQLEKSRLLSDRFSAERPKGSFSTLEIQRTEQGDSAMYLCASSSSGGGAWETQYFGPGTRLLVL.

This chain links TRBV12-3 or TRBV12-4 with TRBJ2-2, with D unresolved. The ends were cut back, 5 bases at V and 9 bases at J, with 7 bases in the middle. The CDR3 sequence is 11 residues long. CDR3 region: CASSPSRELFF. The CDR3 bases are TGTGCCAGCAGTCCCTCGCGGGAGCTGTTTTTT.

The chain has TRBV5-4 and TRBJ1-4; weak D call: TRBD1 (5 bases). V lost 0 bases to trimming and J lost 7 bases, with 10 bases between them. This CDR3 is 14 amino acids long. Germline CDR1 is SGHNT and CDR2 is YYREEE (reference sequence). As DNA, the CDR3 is TGTGCCAGCAGCTTGGGAGGGGCGGGTGAAAAACTGTTTTTT. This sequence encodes CASSLGGAGEKLFF.

The CDR3 coding sequence is TGCAGTACAGGGGGGATCTCCTACAATGAGCAGTTCTTC. Its translation is CSTGGISYNEQFF. The rearrangement uses TRBV20-1 and TRBJ2-1; TRBD1 matches 8 bases. V dropped 8 bases and J dropped 0; count of bases not matched to a gene: 3. CDR1 and CDR2 (germline): DFQATT, SNEGSKA (reference sequence). This CDR3 region has 13 residues.

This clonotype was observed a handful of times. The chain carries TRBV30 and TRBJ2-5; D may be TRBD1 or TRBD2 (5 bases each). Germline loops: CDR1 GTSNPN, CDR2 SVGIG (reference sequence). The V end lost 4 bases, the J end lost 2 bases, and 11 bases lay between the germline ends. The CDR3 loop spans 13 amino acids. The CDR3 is CAWNRGEQETQYF. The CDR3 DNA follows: TGTGCCTGGAACAGAGGGGAACAAGAGACCCAGTACTTC.

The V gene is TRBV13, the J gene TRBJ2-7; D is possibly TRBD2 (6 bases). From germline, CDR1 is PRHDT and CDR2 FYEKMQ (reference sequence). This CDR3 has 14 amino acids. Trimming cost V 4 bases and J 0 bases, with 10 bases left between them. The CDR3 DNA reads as TGTGCCAGCAGCTCGGCGCGGGGCTCCTACGAGCAGTACGTC. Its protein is CASSSARGSYEQYV.

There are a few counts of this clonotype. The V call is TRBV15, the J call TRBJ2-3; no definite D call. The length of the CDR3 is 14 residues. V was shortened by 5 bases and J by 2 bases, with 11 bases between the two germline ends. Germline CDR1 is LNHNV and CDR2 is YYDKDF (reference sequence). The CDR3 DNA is TGTGCCACCAGCCGAAGGTCCTTCACAGATACGCAGTATTTT. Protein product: CATSRRSFTDTQYF.

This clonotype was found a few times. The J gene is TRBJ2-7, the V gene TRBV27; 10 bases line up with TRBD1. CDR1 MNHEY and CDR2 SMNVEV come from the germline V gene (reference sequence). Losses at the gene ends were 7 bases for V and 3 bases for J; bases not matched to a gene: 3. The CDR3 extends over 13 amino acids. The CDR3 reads CASKRDRGYEQYF. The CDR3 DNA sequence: TGTGCCAGCAAAAGGGACAGGGGCTACGAGCAGTACTTC.

CDR3 protein: CASSPRDRAPTGELFF. The CDR3 nucleotides read TGTGCCAGCAGCCCCCGGGACAGGGCCCCGACCGGGGAGCTGTTTTTT. The J gene is TRBJ2-2, the V gene TRBV7-2; 9 positions match TRBD1. Looked up from germline, CDR1 is SGHTA and CDR2 is FQGNSA. CDR3 length: 16 amino acids. J was trimmed by 5 bases and V by 5 bases; bases with no gene match: 9.

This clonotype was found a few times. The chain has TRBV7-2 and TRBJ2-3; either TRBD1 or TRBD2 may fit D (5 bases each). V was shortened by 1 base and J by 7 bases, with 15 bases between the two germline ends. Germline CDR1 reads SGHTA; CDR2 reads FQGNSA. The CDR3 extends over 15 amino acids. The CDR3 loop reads CASSLDQGFGNTQYF. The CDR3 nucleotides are TGTGCCAGCAGCTTAGACCAGGGTTTCGGGAATACGCAGTATTTT.

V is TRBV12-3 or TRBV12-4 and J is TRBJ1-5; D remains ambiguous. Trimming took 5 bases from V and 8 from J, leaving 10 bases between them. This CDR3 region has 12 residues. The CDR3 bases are TGTGCCAGCAGTATAGACGGAAAGCCCCAGCATTTT. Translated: CASSIDGKPQHF.

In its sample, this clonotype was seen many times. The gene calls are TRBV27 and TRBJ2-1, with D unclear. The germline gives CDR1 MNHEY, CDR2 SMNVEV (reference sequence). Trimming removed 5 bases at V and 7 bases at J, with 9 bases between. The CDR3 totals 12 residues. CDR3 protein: CASSAETNEQFF. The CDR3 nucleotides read TGTGCCAGCAGTGCCGAGACTAATGAGCAGTTCTTC.

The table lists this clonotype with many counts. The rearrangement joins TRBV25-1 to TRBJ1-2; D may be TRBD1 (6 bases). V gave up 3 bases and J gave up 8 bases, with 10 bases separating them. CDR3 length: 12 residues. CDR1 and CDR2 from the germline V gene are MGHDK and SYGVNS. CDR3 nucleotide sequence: TGTGCCAGCAGTGAGCAGGGGTACGGCTACACCTTC. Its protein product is CASSEQGYGYTF.

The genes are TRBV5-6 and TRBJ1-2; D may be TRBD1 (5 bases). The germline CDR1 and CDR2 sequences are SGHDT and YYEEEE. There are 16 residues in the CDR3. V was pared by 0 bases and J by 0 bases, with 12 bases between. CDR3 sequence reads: CASSLGGRTSNYGYTF. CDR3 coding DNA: TGTGCCAGCAGCTTGGGGGGACGGACATCTAACTATGGCTACACCTTC.

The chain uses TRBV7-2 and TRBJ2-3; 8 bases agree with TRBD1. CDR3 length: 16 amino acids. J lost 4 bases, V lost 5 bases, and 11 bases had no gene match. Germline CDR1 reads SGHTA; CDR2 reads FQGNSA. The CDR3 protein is CASSPRQGKKSDTQYF. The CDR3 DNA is TGTGCCAGCAGCCCTAGACAGGGGAAAAAATCAGATACGCAGTATTTT.

Here the CDR3 reads CASSLAMYISYSDTQYF. The CDR3 DNA is TGTGCCAGCAGCTTAGCGATGTATATAAGCTATTCAGATACGCAGTATTTT. The chain joins TRBV7-2 to TRBJ2-3, with D uncertain. The length of the CDR3 is 17 residues. Trimming left V 0 bases short and J 4 bases short, with 17 bases between. Germline CDR1 reads SGHTA; CDR2 reads FQGNSA. Complete variable domain (other parts from reference TRBV7-2 and TRBJ2-3): GAGVSQSPSNKVTEKGKDVELRCDPISGHTALYWYRQSLGQGLEFLIYFQGNSAPDKSGLPSDRFSAERTGGSVSTLTIQRTQQEDSAVYLCASSLAMYISYSDTQYFGPGTRLTVL.

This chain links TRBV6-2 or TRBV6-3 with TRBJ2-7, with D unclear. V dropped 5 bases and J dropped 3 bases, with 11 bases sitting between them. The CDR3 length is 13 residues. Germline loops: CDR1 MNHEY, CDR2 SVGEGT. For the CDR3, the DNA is TGTGCCAGCAGTCGGACCGATTACTACGAGCAGTACTTC. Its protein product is CASSRTDYYEQYF.